The sample holds many counts of the clone carrying this T cell receptor beta chain. Time point reported: newly diagnosed GD, antithyroid drugs for less than 3 months. Following extraction of RNA from PBMCs, that RNA was used to make the TCR library. Graves' disease diagnosis was established per American Thyroid Association guidelines. This entry belongs to a study of regulatory T cells in long-lasting Graves disease. With iRepertoire HTBI primers and Arm-PCR of CDR3 regions, TCR beta libraries were built. Via MiXCR, TCRdb re-called the multiplex PCR reads, giving one row per CDR3 protein. The table shows around 320,000 distinct CDR3 sequences, with approximately 16% occurring only once. CDR1 is SGHTA, CDR2 FQGNSA, per germline. The CDR3 length is 15 residues. V dropped 3 bases and J dropped 4; count of bases not matched to a gene: 7. These data are also associated with another study on T cells in Graves' hyperthyroidism and ophthalmopathy.

The source is a man in his forties with Graves disease. The sequencing here drew on peripheral blood mononuclear cells (PBMCs), taken at new diagnosis, from a patient treated with antithyroid drugs. The chain has TRBV7-2 and TRBJ2-7; TRBD1 matches at 9 bases. Written as DNA, the CDR3 is TGTGCCAGCAGCTTTTCGGGACAGGGATTGTACGAGCAGTACTTC. Protein product: CASSFSGQGLYEQYF.